The T cell receptor (beta chain) under discussion was sequenced for a study of blood T cell repertoires in COVID-19. Between the trimmed V and J ends, which lost 1 base and 1 base, there was a span of 8 bases. Germline-derived CDR1 and CDR2 are SGHAT and FQNNGV. There are 15 residues in the CDR3. TCRdb's table, derived via immunoSEQ multiplex PCR, lists solely in-frame clones and lacks some. The table has about 280,000 clones, roughly 87% seen once. Concerning this clone itself: Other DNA sequences in the sample encode the same CDR3.

J is TRBJ2-1 and V is TRBV11-2; D is possibly TRBD2 (5 bases). Sequenced: PBMCs or T cells enriched from blood (not recorded which). This clonotype originated in a woman in her thirties or forties who had recovered from COVID-19. CDR3 residues: CASSLGRGSYNEQFF. DNA of the CDR3: TGTGCCAGCAGCTTAGGTCGCGGGTCCTACAATGAGCAGTTCTTC.